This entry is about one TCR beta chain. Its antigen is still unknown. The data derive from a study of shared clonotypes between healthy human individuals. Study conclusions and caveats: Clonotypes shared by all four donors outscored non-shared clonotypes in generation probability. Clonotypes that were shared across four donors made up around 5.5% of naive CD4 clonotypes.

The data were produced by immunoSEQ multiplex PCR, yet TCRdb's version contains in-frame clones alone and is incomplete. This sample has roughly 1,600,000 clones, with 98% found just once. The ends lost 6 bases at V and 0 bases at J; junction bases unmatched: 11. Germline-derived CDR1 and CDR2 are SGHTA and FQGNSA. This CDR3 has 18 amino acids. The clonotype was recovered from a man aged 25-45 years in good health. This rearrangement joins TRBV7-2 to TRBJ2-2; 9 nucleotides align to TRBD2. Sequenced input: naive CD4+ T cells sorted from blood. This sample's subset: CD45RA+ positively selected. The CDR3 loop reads CASSPRAAGGANTGELFF. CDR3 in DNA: TGTGCCAGCAGTCCTCGGGCGGCGGGAGGGGCGAACACCGGGGAGCTGTTTTTT.